The sequence of this T cell receptor (beta chain) was determined in a study of cytomegalovirus exposure and HLA in healthy donors. Germline V gene sequence: CDR1 SGHRS, CDR2 YFSETQ. The ends lost 4 bases at V and 7 bases at J; junction bases unmatched: 10. This CDR3 contains 15 residues. This clone was found once. As yet, its antigen is unknown. Some clones are missing from TCRdb's copy, which holds only in-frame ones; the method was immunoSEQ multiplex PCR. Among 150,000 to 200,000 clones listed, approximately 86% were seen once. Notes on the study in general: Published work reported that the classifier diagnosed cytomegalovirus status with high specificity and sensitivity.

The chain couples TRBV5-1 to TRBJ2-7, with TRBD2 matching 11 bases. The material sequenced was PBMCs. The sequence was collected from a woman between 18 and 29 years old in good health and CMV-seronegative. CDR3 amino acids: CASSLLSGGAAEQYF. In DNA, the CDR3 is TGCGCCAGCAGCCTCCTTAGCGGGGGGGCGGCGGAGCAGTACTTC. The complete variable domain, with remaining parts taken from reference TRBV5-1 and TRBJ2-7, reads KAGVTQTPRYLIKTRGQQVTLSCSPISGHRSVSWYQQTPGQGLQFLFEYFSETQRNKGNFPGRFSGRQFSNSRSEMNVSTLELGDSALYLCASSLLSGGAAEQYFGPGTRLTVT.